This T cell receptor (beta chain) was observed in a study of blood T cell repertoires in COVID-19. Overall study context: Researchers got acute and convalescent COVID-19 samples from the United States, Italy and Spain. The cDNA or gDNA used as material had been derived from T cells, B-cell-depleted T cells, or PBMCs.

This CDR3 is 15 amino acids long. Germline V gene data show CDR1 as SGHTA and CDR2 as FQGNSA. Trimming pared 4 bases from V and 4 bases from J, leaving 15 bases between. Under the authors' procedure: Using reference gene primer amplification, nucleated cell counts were estimated. Generated by immunoSEQ multiplex PCR, the TCRdb table keeps only in-frame clones and is missing some. That table gives V, J and clone size, and the DNA gave D and trimming. In the table there are some 230,000 clones, 70% to 90% of which are singletons. The origin of this receptor is a man younger than 45 who had recovered from COVID-19. What was sequenced was peripheral blood. The chain couples TRBV7-2 to TRBJ2-3, with a tentative D call TRBD1 (6 bases). CDR3 DNA sequence: TGTGCCAGCAGCTACAATACAGGGAGCCCAGATACGCAGTATTTT. Translated, it gives CASSYNTGSPDTQYF.